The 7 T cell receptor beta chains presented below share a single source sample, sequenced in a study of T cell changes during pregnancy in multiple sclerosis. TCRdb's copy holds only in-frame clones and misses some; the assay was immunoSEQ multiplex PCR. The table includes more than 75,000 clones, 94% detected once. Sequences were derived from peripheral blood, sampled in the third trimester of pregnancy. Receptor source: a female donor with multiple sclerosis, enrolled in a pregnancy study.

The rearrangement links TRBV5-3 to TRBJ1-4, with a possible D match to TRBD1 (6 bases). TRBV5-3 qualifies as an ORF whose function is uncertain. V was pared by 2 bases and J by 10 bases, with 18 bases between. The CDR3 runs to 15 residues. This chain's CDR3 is CARSLLRDKSGKLFF. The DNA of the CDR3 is TGTGCCAGAAGCTTACTCCGGGACAAATCGGGAAAACTGTTTTTT.

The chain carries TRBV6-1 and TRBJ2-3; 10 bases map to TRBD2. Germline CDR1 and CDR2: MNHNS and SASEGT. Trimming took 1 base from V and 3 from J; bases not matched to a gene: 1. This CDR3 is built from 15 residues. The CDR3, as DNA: TGTGCCAGCAGTGAAGTAGCGGGGGGAACAGATACGCAGTATTTT. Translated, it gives CASSEVAGGTDTQYF.

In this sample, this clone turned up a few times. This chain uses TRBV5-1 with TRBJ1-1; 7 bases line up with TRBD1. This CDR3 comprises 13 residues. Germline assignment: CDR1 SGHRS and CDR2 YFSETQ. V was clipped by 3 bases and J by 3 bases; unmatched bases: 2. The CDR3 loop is CASSWQGDTEAFF. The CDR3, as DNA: TGCGCCAGCAGCTGGCAGGGGGACACTGAAGCTTTCTTT.

The CDR3 loop reads CASRGTGIEQYF. CDR3 in DNA: TGTGCCAGCAGGGGGACAGGGATCGAGCAGTACTTC. The chain recombines TRBV7-9 with TRBJ2-7, with 9 bases identical to TRBD1. V shed 6 bases and J 6 bases; nucleotides not matched to a gene: 3. Germline-derived CDR1 and CDR2 are SEHNR and FQNEAQ (reference sequence). The CDR3 consists of 12 residues. The full variable domain, with the rest looked up from reference TRBV7-9 and TRBJ2-7, is DTGVSQNPRHKITKRGQNVTFRCDPISEHNRLYWYRQTLGQGPEFLTYFQNEAQLEKSRLLSDRFSAERPKGSFSTLEIQRTEQGDSAMYLCASRGTGIEQYFGPGTRLTVT.

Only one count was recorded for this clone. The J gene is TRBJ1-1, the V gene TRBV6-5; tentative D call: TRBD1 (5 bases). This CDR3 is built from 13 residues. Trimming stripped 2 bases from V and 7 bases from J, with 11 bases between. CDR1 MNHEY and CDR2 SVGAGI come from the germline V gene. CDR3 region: CASSYAGVSEAFF. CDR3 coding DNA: TGTGCCAGCAGTTACGCGGGGGTTAGTGAAGCTTTCTTT.

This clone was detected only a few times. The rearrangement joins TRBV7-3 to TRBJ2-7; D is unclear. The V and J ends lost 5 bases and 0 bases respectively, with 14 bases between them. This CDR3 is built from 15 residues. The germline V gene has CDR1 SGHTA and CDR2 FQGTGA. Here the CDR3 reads CASSPDARSSYEQYF. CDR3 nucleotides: TGTGCCAGCAGCCCAGACGCGAGGAGCTCCTACGAGCAGTACTTC.

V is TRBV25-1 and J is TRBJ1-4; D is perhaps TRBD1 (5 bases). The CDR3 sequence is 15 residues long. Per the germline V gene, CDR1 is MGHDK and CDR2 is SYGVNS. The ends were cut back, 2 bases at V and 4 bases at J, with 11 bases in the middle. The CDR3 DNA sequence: TGTGCCAGCAGTGAAGTCGACAGACGTAATGAAAAACTGTTTTTT. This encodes CASSEVDRRNEKLFF.